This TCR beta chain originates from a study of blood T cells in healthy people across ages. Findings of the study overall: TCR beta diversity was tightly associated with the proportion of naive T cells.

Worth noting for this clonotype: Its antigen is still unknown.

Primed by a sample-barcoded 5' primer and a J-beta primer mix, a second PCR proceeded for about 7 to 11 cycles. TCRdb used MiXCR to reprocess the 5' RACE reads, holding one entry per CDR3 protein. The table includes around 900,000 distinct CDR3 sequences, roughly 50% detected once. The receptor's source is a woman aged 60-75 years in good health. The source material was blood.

The chain's CDR3 is CSVEEGSRGTQYF. Written as DNA, the CDR3 is TGCAGCGTTGAAGAAGGGTCGAGAGGTACGCAGTATTTT. The rearrangement joins TRBV29-1 to TRBJ2-3; D not resolved. V was clipped by 0 bases and J by 8 bases, with 12 bases between them. Germline V gene sequence: CDR1 SQVTM, CDR2 ANQGSEA. The CDR3 loop spans 13 amino acids.